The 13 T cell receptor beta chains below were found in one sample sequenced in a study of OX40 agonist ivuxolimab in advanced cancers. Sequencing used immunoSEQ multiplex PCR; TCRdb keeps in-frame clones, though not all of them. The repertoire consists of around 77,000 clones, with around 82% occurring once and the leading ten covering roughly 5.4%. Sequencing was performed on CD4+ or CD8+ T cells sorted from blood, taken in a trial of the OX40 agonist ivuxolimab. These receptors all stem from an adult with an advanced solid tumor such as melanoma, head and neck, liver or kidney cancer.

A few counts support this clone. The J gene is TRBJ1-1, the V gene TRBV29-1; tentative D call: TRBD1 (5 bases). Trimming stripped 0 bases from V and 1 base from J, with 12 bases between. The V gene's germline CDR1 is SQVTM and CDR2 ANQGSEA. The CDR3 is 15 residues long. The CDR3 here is CSVEDRAGGNTEAFF. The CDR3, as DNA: TGCAGCGTTGAAGATCGAGCCGGGGGGAACACTGAAGCTTTCTTT. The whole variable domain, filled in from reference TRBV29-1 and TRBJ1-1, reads SAVISQKPSRDICQRGTSLTIQCQVDSQVTMMFWYRQQPGQSLTLIATANQGSEATYESGFVIDKFPISRPNLTFSTLTVSNMSPEDSSIYLCSVEDRAGGNTEAFFGQGTRLTVV.

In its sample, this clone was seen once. The CDR3 DNA reads as TGTGCCGTCCCCACAGGGGGCACTGAAGCTTTCTTT. Its translation: CAVPTGGTEAFF. This chain uses TRBV6-1 with TRBJ1-1, with TRBD1 matching 8 bases. J lost 4 bases, V lost 11 bases, and 6 bases had no gene match. The CDR3 consists of 12 residues. The germline V gene encodes CDR1 MNHNS and CDR2 SASEGT.

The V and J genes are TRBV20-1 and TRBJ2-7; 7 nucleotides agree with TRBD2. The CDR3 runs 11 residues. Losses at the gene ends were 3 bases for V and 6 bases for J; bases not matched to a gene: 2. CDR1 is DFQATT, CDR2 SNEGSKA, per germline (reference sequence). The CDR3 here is CSARGGFEQYF. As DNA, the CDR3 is TGCAGTGCTAGGGGGGGGTTCGAGCAGTACTTC.

CDR3 residues: CASSLDLTRPSYEQYF. The CDR3 nucleotides are TGTGCCAGCAGCTTAGACCTCACTAGACCCTCCTACGAGCAGTACTTC. This chain links TRBV7-2 with TRBJ2-7; D might be TRBD2 (5 bases). The CDR3 extends over 16 amino acids. V lost 1 base and J lost 0, with 13 bases in between. The V gene's germline CDR1 is SGHTA and CDR2 FQGNSA.

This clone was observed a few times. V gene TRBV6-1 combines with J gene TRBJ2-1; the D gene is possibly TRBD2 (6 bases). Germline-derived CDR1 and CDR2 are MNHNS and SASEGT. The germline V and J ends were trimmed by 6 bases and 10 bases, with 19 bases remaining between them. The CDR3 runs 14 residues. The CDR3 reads CASRTGLVRGEQFF. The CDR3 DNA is TGTGCCAGCAGGACCGGACTGGTTCGGGGGGAGCAGTTCTTC.

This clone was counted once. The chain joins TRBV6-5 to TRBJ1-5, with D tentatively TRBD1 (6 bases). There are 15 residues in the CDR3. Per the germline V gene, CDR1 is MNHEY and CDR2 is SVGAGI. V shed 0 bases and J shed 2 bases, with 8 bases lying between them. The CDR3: CASSYSTGRNQPQHF. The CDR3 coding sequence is TGTGCCAGCAGTTACTCGACAGGTCGCAATCAGCCCCAGCATTTT.

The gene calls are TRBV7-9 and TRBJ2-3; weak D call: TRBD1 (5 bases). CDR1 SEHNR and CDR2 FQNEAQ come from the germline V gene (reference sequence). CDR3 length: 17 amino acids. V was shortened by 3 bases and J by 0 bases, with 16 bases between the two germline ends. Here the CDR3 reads CASSFLVGASSTDTQYF. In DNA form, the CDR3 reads TGTGCCAGCAGCTTTTTGGTAGGGGCTTCCAGCACAGATACGCAGTATTTT.

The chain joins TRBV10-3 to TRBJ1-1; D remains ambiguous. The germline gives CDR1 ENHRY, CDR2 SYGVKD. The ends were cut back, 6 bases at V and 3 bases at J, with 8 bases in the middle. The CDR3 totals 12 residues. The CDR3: CAIRGRDTEAFF. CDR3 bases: TGTGCCATCAGGGGAAGGGACACTGAAGCTTTCTTT.

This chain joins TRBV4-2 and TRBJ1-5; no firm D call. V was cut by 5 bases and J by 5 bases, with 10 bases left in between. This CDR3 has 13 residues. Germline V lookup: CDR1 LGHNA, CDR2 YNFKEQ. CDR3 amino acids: CASSLSRDQPQHF. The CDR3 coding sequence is TGTGCCAGCAGCTTAAGTAGGGATCAGCCCCAGCATTTT.

CDR3 DNA: TGTGCCAGCTCACCCCCGGGACAGGGAAGAGAGACCCAGTACTTC. The encoded protein is CASSPPGQGRETQYF. The chain is built from TRBV18 and TRBJ2-5, with 9 bases that match TRBD1. In germline, CDR1 is KGHSH, CDR2 LQKENI. The trim removed 3 bases at V and 4 bases at J, leaving 6 bases unmatched. There are 15 residues in the CDR3.

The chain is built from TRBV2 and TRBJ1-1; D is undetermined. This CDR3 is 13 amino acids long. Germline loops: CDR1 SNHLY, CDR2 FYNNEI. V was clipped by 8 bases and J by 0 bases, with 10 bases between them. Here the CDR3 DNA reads TGTGCCAGCGGGGTCTACTTGAACACTGAAGCTTTCTTT. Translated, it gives CASGVYLNTEAFF.

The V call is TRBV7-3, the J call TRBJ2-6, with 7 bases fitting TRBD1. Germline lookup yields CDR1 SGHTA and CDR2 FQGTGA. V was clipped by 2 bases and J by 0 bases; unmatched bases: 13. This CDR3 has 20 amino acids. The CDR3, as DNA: TGTGCCAGCAGCTTACGACAGGGTGGCTCTGGTAGCTCTGGGGCCAACGTCCTGACTTTC. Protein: CASSLRQGGSGSSGANVLTF. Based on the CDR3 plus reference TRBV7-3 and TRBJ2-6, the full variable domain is GAGVSQTPSNKVTEKGKYVELRCDPISGHTALYWYRQSLGQGPEFLIYFQGTGAADDSGLPNDRFFAVRPEGSVSTLKIQRTERGDSAVYLCASSLRQGGSGSSGANVLTFGAGSRLTVL.

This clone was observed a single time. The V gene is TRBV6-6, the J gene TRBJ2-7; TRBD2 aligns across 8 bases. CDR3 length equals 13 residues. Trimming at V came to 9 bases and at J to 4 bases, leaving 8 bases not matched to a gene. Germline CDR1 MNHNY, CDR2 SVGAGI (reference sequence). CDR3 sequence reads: CASTAAGVYEQYF. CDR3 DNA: TGTGCCAGTACGGCAGCGGGGGTTTACGAGCAGTACTTC.